This T cell receptor beta chain was profiled in a study of graft-versus-host responses after intestinal transplantation. Whole-study results and caveats: The presence of high graft-versus-host to host-versus-graft clonal ratios in allografts characterized patients with graft-donor T cell macrochimerism. Some GvH clones appeared in ileal mucosa or blood before recipient bone marrow.

The protocol was immunoSEQ multiplex PCR, while the TCRdb copy is restricted to in-frame clones and leaves out a portion. The top ten clones hold roughly 0.65% of a sample with about 25,000 clones, 40% of them seen once. CDR3 length: 14 residues. V was shortened by 3 bases and J by 6 bases, with 11 bases between the two germline ends. The germline CDR1 and CDR2 sequences are MDHEN and SYDVKM. Irradiated, violet-dye-labeled stimulators (around 200,000) were plated alongside around 200,000 CFSE-labeled responders. At the end of the reaction, proliferating CFSE-low CD3+CD4+ and CD3+CD8+ responders were sorted. This clone appeared a few times.

V is TRBV28 and J is TRBJ1-4; no definite D call. The TCR originated in a human patient who received an intestinal transplant. Sequenced here: alloreactive CD4+ T cells from a mixed lymphocyte reaction culture, sampled before intestinal transplant. The subset is: CFSE-low proliferating T cells sorted from roughly six-day pre-transplant mixed lymphocyte reaction (GvH or HvG direction). CDR3 sequence reads: CASSFRGRYEKLFF. The CDR3 nucleotides are TGTGCCAGCAGTTTTCGAGGGCGTTATGAAAAACTGTTTTTT.